The T cell receptor (beta chain) under discussion was sequenced for a study of T-cell reconstitution after alpha-beta-depleted transplantation in children. As concerns this clonotype: The antigen remains undetermined.

Unique molecular identifiers were built into the TCRbeta library. TCRdb reprocessed the PCR reads via MiXCR and lists one record per CDR3 protein. This sample has about 900,000 distinct CDR3 sequences, with about 26% found just once. V lost 0 bases to trimming and J lost 0 bases, with 6 bases between them. The V gene's germline CDR1 is MGHDK and CDR2 SYGVNS. The CDR3 length is 16 residues. Study findings and constraints: T-cell counts and diversity were attributed mostly to newly produced T cells one year after transplant. Surviving thymic progenitors and recipient T cells were the source of high TCRbeta diversity at day 60 in some patients. By about two months after transplant, alpha-beta T cells reportedly arose from several hundred graft clones that had expanded.

This chain uses TRBV25-1 with TRBJ1-6; D is unresolved. The source was PBMCs, mostly from graft donor cells, collected 360 days after TCRalphabeta/CD19-depleted stem cell transplant. The origin of this receptor is a boy in the first two years of life who had a stem cell transplant for SCID, so the T cells may come from the graft donor. This CDR3 reads CASSEYRVSYNSPLHF. CDR3 coding DNA: TGTGCCAGCAGTGAATATAGGGTCTCCTATAATTCACCCCTCCACTTT. Looking up the rest from reference TRBV25-1 and TRBJ1-6 gives the full variable domain: EADIYQTPRYLVIGTGKKITLECSQTMGHDKMYWYQQDPGMELHLIHYSYGVNSTEKGDLSSESTVSRIRTEHFPLTLESARPSHTSQYLCASSEYRVSYNSPLHFGNGTRLTVT.